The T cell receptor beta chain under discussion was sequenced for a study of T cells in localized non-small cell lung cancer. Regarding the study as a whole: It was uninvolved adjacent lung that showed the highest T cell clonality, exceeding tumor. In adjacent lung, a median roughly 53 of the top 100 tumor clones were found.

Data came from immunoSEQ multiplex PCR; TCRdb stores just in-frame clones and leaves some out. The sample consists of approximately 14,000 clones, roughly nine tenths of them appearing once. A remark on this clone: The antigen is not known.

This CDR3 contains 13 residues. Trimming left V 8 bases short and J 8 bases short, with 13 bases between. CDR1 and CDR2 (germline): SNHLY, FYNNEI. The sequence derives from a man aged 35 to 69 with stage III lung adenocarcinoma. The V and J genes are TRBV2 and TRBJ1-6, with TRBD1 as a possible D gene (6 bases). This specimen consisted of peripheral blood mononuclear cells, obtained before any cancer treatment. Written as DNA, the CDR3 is TGTGCCAGCCAGGACAGTACGGATTCACCCCTCCACTTT. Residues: CASQDSTDSPLHF.